This TCR beta chain was recorded in a study of blood T cell repertoires in COVID-19. Study as a whole: COVID-19 samples from acute and convalescent phases originated in the United States, Italy and Spain.

The table came from immunoSEQ multiplex PCR; TCRdb's copy has only in-frame clones and leaves some out. The data contain over 90,000 clones, roughly four fifths of them seen just once; the ten biggest clones take up around 7.2%. With 4 bases removed from V and 6 bases from J, the gap between germline ends came to 19 bases. This CDR3 comprises 16 residues. Germline-derived CDR1 and CDR2 are MNHEY and SVGEGT. V and J are TRBV6-2 or TRBV6-3 and TRBJ2-1; TRBD1 might be the D (6 bases). Sequencing was performed on peripheral blood. This receptor was obtained from a man aged 45 to 65 with active or convalescent COVID-19. The CDR3 protein is CASSFPGQSFSNEQFF. In nucleotides, the CDR3 is TGTGCCAGCAGTTTCCCAGGACAGTCCTTCTCCAATGAGCAGTTCTTC.